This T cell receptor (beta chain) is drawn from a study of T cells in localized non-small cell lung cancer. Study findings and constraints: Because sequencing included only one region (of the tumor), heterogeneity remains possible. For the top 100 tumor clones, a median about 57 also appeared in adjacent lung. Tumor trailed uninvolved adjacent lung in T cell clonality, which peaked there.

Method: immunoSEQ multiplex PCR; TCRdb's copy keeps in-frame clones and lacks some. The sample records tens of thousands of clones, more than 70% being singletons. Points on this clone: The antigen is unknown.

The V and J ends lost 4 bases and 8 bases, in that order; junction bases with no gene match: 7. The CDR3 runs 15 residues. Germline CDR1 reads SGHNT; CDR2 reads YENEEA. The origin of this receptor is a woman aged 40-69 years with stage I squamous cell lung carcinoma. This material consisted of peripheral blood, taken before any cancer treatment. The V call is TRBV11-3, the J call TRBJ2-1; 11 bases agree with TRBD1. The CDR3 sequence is CASSSYRDRGDEQFF. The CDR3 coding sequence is TGTGCCAGCAGCTCCTACCGGGACAGGGGGGATGAGCAGTTCTTC.